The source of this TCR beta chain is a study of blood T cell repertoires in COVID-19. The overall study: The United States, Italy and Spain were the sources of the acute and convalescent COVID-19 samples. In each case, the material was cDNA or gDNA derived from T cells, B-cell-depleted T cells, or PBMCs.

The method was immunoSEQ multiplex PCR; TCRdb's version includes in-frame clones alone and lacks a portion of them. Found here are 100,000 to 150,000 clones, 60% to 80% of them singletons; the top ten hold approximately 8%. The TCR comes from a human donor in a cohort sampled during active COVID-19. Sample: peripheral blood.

The CDR3 DNA is TGCGCCAGCAGCTTGGACGGGTGGAACACTGAAGCTTTCTTT. Amino acids: CASSLDGWNTEAFF. V is TRBV5-1 and J is TRBJ1-1; unclear D gene. The ends were cut back, 0 bases at V and 1 base at J, with 7 bases in the middle. In germline, CDR1 is SGHRS, CDR2 YFSETQ. The CDR3 extends over 14 amino acids.